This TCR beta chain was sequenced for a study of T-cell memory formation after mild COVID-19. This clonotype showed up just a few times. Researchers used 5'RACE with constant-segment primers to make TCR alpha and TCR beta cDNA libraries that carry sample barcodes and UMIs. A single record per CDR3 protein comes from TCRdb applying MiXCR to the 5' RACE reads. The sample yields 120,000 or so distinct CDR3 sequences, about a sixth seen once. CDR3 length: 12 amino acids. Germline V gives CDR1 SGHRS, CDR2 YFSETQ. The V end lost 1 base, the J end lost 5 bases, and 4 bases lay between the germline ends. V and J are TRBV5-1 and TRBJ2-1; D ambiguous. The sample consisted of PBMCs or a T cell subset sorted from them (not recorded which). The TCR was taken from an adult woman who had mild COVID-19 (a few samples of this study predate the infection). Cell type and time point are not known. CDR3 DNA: TGCGCCAGCAGCTTGCCGAACAATGAGCAGTTCTTC. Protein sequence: CASSLPNNEQFF.